The entry below gives a single T cell receptor beta chain sequence along with its context. Its antigen is unidentified. These data come from a study of T cell responses to AZD1222 COVID-19 vaccine. Study-wide results and limits: Reportedly, close to half of spike-specific TCRs are directed against unmutated variant regions. Sampling that yielded the repertoires occurred only after the peak T cell response. Spike-specific TCR breadth rose after two AZD1222 doses, and depth rose as well.

The table came from immunoSEQ multiplex PCR; TCRdb's copy has only in-frame clones and leaves some out. The table includes around 110,000 clones, roughly nine tenths detected once. The sequences come from peripheral blood, collected 28 days after the second AZD1222 dose. The clonotype was recovered from an adult who received the AZD1222 COVID-19 vaccine.

Here the CDR3 reads CASSPGQNYEQYF. DNA for the CDR3: TGTGCCAGCAGCCCGGGACAGAACTACGAGCAGTACTTC. V is TRBV5-5 and J is TRBJ2-7; 7 bases line up with TRBD1. This CDR3 region has 13 residues. V gave up 4 bases and J gave up 3 bases; unmatched junction bases: 4. Germline V gene data show CDR1 as SGHKS and CDR2 as YYEKEE (reference sequence).